A single sample is the source of the 30 T cell receptor beta chains below, sequenced in a study of blood T cell repertoires in COVID-19. TCRdb's copy holds only in-frame clones and misses some; the assay was immunoSEQ multiplex PCR. The sample carries 100,000 to 120,000 clones, nearly 90% recorded once. The sample comprised peripheral blood. These receptors all stem from a human donor in a cohort sampled during active COVID-19.

This rearrangement joins TRBV6-5 to TRBJ2-3; D is perhaps TRBD2 (5 bases). Germline CDR1 is MNHEY and CDR2 is SVGAGI. Trimming left V 6 bases short and J 1 base short, with 8 bases between. This CDR3 has 13 amino acids. The CDR3 loop reads CASRRAGTDTQYF. The CDR3 nucleotides read TGTGCCAGCAGGAGGGCCGGCACAGATACGCAGTATTTT.

J is TRBJ2-7 and V is TRBV5-4; TRBD1 matches at 10 bases. Per the germline V gene, CDR1 is SGHNT and CDR2 is YYREEE (reference sequence). This CDR3 region has 16 residues. J was trimmed by 2 bases and V by 2 bases; bases with no gene match: 7. For the CDR3, the DNA is TGTGCCAGCAGCTTACCCCCCGGACAGGGGGCCTACGAGCAGTACTTC. This codes for CASSLPPGQGAYEQYF. Full variable domain (rest looked up from reference TRBV5-4 and TRBJ2-7): ETGVTQSPTHLIKTRGQQVTLRCSSQSGHNTVSWYQQALGQGPQFIFQYYREEENGRGNFPPRFSGLQFPNYSSELNVNALELDDSALYLCASSLPPGQGAYEQYFGPGTRLTVT.

This chain joins TRBV9 and TRBJ1-4, with D unclear. V lost 0 bases to trimming and J lost 0 bases, with 9 bases between them. The CDR3 sequence is 16 residues long. Germline values: CDR1 SGDLS, CDR2 YYNGEE. The CDR3 protein is CASSVGGVPTNEKLFF. CDR3 sequence (DNA): TGTGCCAGCAGCGTAGGGGGAGTCCCAACTAATGAAAAACTGTTTTTT.

The V and J genes are TRBV7-2 and TRBJ2-1, with D possibly matching TRBD2 (5 bases). Trimming removed 2 bases from V and 8 bases from J, with 19 bases in between. CDR1 SGHTA and CDR2 FQGNSA come from the germline V gene. This CDR3 contains 16 residues. CDR3 residues: CASSLMRTQTGDEQFF. In DNA form, the CDR3 reads TGTGCCAGCAGCTTAATGAGGACTCAAACCGGGGATGAGCAGTTCTTC. The whole variable domain, remainder taken from reference TRBV7-2 and TRBJ2-1, is GAGVSQSPSNKVTEKGKDVELRCDPISGHTALYWYRQSLGQGLEFLIYFQGNSAPDKSGLPSDRFSAERTGGSVSTLTIQRTQQEDSAVYLCASSLMRTQTGDEQFFGPGTRLTVL.

The CDR3 nucleotides read TGTGCCTGGAGTGTAAGTCGAGGATCTGGAAACACCATATATTTT. Translating it yields CAWSVSRGSGNTIYF. The J gene is TRBJ1-3, the V gene TRBV30; the D is unclear. CDR3 length equals 15 residues. V lost 0 bases, J lost 1 base, and 10 bases lay in between. Germline V gene lookup returns CDR1 GTSNPN and CDR2 SVGIG (reference sequence). The variable domain in full, with the rest retrieved from reference TRBV30 and TRBJ1-3, is SQTIHQWPATLVQPVGSPLSLECTVEGTSNPNLYWYRQAAGRGLQLLFYSVGIGQISSEVPQNLSASRPQDRQFILSSKKLLLSDSGFYLCAWSVSRGSGNTIYFGEGSWLTVV.

This clone was recorded once. The genes are TRBV6-6 and TRBJ1-5; 8 nucleotides agree with TRBD1. The CDR3 is made up of 15 amino acids. Trimming removed 6 bases from V and 2 bases from J; junction bases left unmatched: 6. The germline CDR1 and CDR2 sequences are MNHNY and SVGAGI (reference sequence). The CDR3 bases are TGTGCCAGCAGGCAACAGGGGGACGGCAATCAGCCCCAGCATTTT. Its translation is CASRQQGDGNQPQHF.

The chain links TRBV19 to TRBJ2-7, with 7 bases fitting TRBD1. CDR1 and CDR2 (germline): LNHDA, SQIVND (reference sequence). The CDR3 is 16 residues long. The V gene end was trimmed by 1 base and the J gene end by 1 base; junction bases not matched to a gene: 7. CDR3 region: CASSIGPRTGSYEQYF. The CDR3 region has the DNA TGTGCCAGTAGTATAGGCCCCAGGACAGGATCCTACGAGCAGTACTTC.

This chain uses TRBV6-1 with TRBJ1-1; 8 nucleotides align to TRBD1. CDR3 length equals 15 residues. CDR1 MNHNS and CDR2 SASEGT come from the germline V gene. V shed 2 bases and J 4 bases; nucleotides not matched to a gene: 6. The CDR3 nucleotides read TGTGCCAGCAGTGAACTTCAGGGGGCGCCCACTGAAGCTTTCTTT. It codes for CASSELQGAPTEAFF.

The J gene is TRBJ2-7, the V gene TRBV10-3; D remains ambiguous. This CDR3 spans 16 amino acids. The V gene's germline CDR1 is ENHRY and CDR2 SYGVKD. V was clipped by 0 bases and J by 0 bases, with 12 bases between them. For the CDR3, the DNA is TGTGCCATCAGTGAGTCCGACAATTCGAACTCCTACGAGCAGTACTTC. Protein product: CAISESDNSNSYEQYF.

This clone was detected once. The chain joins TRBV10-3 to TRBJ2-5; weak D call: TRBD2 (5 bases). The CDR3 runs 13 residues. The germline CDR1 and CDR2 sequences are ENHRY and SYGVKD. V was trimmed by 5 bases and J by 4 bases, leaving 11 bases between them. The CDR3 region is CAISPGGGETQYF. The CDR3 bases are TGTGCCATCAGTCCAGGAGGTGGAGAGACCCAGTACTTC.

This clone was found once. This chain connects TRBV7-3 to TRBJ2-1; TRBD2 aligns across 9 bases. CDR3 length equals 14 residues. V was clipped by 2 bases and J by 7 bases; unmatched bases: 3. CDR1 and CDR2 from the germline V gene are SGHTA and FQGTGA. CDR3 region: CASSLYSGGNEQFF. CDR3 nucleotides: TGTGCCAGCAGCTTATATAGCGGGGGAAATGAGCAGTTCTTC.

The gene calls are TRBV5-4 and TRBJ1-1; maybe TRBD1 (5 bases). V was pared by 6 bases and J by 4 bases, with 19 bases between. The CDR3 has 15 amino acids. Germline assignment: CDR1 SGHNT and CDR2 YYREEE (reference sequence). CDR3 in DNA: TGTGCCAGCAACGAGGGGTTAGCGGCGGGCACTGAAGCTTTCTTT. Its protein is CASNEGLAAGTEAFF.

The rearrangement uses TRBV20-1 and TRBJ2-1, with D perhaps TRBD2 (6 bases). This CDR3 is built from 16 residues. V dropped 3 bases and J dropped 7 bases, with 22 bases sitting between them. Germline CDR1 reads DFQATT; CDR2 reads SNEGSKA (reference sequence). CDR3 coding DNA: TGCAGTGCTAGTGGCGATAGCGGAGGAGAGCGGAATGAGCAGTTCTTC. It codes for CSASGDSGGERNEQFF.

The chain couples TRBV5-1 to TRBJ1-4; 9 nucleotides agree with TRBD1. The V gene end was trimmed by 7 bases and the J gene end by 8 bases; junction bases not matched to a gene: 9. CDR3 size: 14 residues. Germline V lookup: CDR1 SGHRS, CDR2 YFSETQ. CDR3 bases: TGCGCCAGCGGTCCGGGACAGGGCCAAGAAAAACTGTTTTTT. This sequence encodes CASGPGQGQEKLFF.

The chain employs TRBV4-2 and TRBJ2-4; 10 bases agree with TRBD2. The CDR3 contains 18 residues. Trimming took 1 base from V and 1 from J; bases not matched to a gene: 7. Germline V CDR1 and CDR2: LGHNA, YNFKEQ. The CDR3 sequence is CASSQGSSGGAAKNIQYF. Here the CDR3 DNA reads TGTGCCAGCAGCCAAGGATCCAGCGGGGGGGCGGCCAAAAACATTCAGTACTTC.

The chain uses TRBV11-2 and TRBJ1-6; 8 nucleotides align to TRBD1. V was pared by 4 bases and J by 7 bases, with 9 bases of the junction left unmatched. Germline values: CDR1 SGHAT, CDR2 FQNNGV. This CDR3 has 16 residues. The CDR3, as DNA: TGTGCCAGCAGCTCGCCAAGACAGGGGAAGAATTCACCCCTCCACTTT. Translation gives CASSSPRQGKNSPLHF. Complete variable domain (other parts from reference TRBV11-2 and TRBJ1-6): EAGVAQSPRYKIIEKRQSVAFWCNPISGHATLYWYQQILGQGPKLLIQFQNNGVVDDSQLPKDRFSAERLKGVDSTLKIQPAKLEDSAVYLCASSSPRQGKNSPLHFGNGTRLTVT.

V usage is TRBV28 and J usage is TRBJ1-5, with TRBD1 as a possible D gene (5 bases). Trimming cost V 6 bases and J 7 bases, with 10 bases left between them. Germline-derived CDR1 and CDR2 are MDHEN and SYDVKM. This CDR3 has 12 residues. As DNA, the CDR3 is TGTGCCAGCAGGCGGGGCGGGCAGCCCCAGCATTTT. This gives the protein CASRRGGQPQHF.

The gene calls are TRBV5-1 and TRBJ2-1; TRBD1 aligns across 9 bases. The V gene's germline CDR1 is SGHRS and CDR2 YFSETQ. J gave up 2 bases and V 6 bases, and 6 bases lay outside the gene matches. The CDR3 spans 15 residues. The chain's CDR3 is CASTTGQGAYNEQFF. DNA of the CDR3: TGCGCCAGCACTACGGGACAGGGCGCCTACAATGAGCAGTTCTTC.

The chain has TRBV28 and TRBJ2-7; D is possibly TRBD2 (6 bases). Germline-derived CDR1 and CDR2 are MDHEN and SYDVKM. This CDR3 has 16 amino acids. V lost 6 bases and J lost 0, with 18 bases in between. The CDR3 spells CASREPSAGSSYEQYF. DNA of the CDR3: TGTGCCAGCAGGGAGCCTTCTGCGGGGAGCTCCTACGAGCAGTACTTC. Supplemented by reference TRBV28 and TRBJ2-7, the full variable domain reads DVKVTQSSRYLVKRTGEKVFLECVQDMDHENMFWYRQDPGLGLRLIYFSYDVKMKEKGDIPEGYSVSREKKERFSLILESASTNQTSMYLCASREPSAGSSYEQYFGPGTRLTVT.

V gene TRBV11-2 combines with J gene TRBJ1-3, with TRBD1 as a possible D gene (6 bases). The CDR3 length is 15 residues. V was cut by 3 bases and J by 1 base, with 10 bases left in between. From germline, CDR1 is SGHAT and CDR2 FQNNGV. For the CDR3, the DNA is TGTGCCAGCAGCTTGGGAGGGGGGTCTGGAAACACCATATATTTT. It is translated as CASSLGGGSGNTIYF.

The rearrangement joins TRBV7-2 to TRBJ2-7; a possible D gene is TRBD2 (6 bases). The CDR3 length is 13 residues. Between the trimmed V and J ends, which lost 5 bases and 7 bases, there was a span of 15 bases. Germline V lookup: CDR1 SGHTA, CDR2 FQGNSA. For the CDR3, the DNA is TGTGCCAGCAGCCCCCCGGGAGAAAGAGAGCAGTACTTC. Translated: CASSPPGEREQYF.

The genes are TRBV7-3 and TRBJ2-3; 8 bases line up with TRBD2. This CDR3 comprises 15 residues. V shed 4 bases and J 4 bases; nucleotides not matched to a gene: 7. Germline values: CDR1 SGHTA, CDR2 FQGTGA. This CDR3 is CASSSIGGAPDTQYF. The CDR3 coding sequence is TGTGCCAGCAGCTCAATCGGGGGGGCCCCAGATACGCAGTATTTT.

V usage is TRBV30 and J usage is TRBJ1-5, with D unresolved. The germline V and J ends were trimmed by 2 bases and 9 bases, with 11 bases remaining between them. Per germline, CDR1 GTSNPN and CDR2 SVGIG (reference sequence). The length of the CDR3 is 12 residues. CDR3 nucleotide sequence: TGTGCCTGGAGTCCTGGGAGTGGGCCCCAGCATTTT. Protein product: CAWSPGSGPQHF.

This chain uses TRBV10-2 with TRBJ1-5; D might be TRBD1 (6 bases). The CDR3 runs 14 residues. CDR1 and CDR2 from the germline V gene are WSHSY and SAAADI. Trimming removed 6 bases from V and 8 bases from J, with 17 bases in between. CDR3 coding DNA: TGCGCCAGCAGACCGAACAGGGCTTCGGAGCCCCAGCATTTT. It encodes CASRPNRASEPQHF.

This sequence joins TRBV6-5 and TRBJ1-2; 8 bases fit TRBD1. Germline V gives CDR1 MNHEY, CDR2 SVGAGI. V lost 0 bases, J lost 4 bases, and 4 bases stayed unmatched. This CDR3 spans 15 amino acids. CDR3 DNA sequence: TGTGCCAGCAGTTACTCGTCGGACAGGGTCTATGGCTACACCTTC. Translated: CASSYSSDRVYGYTF.

This chain links TRBV2 with TRBJ1-4; perhaps TRBD1 as D (6 bases). Germline CDR1 SNHLY, CDR2 FYNNEI. V lost 4 bases to trimming and J lost 6 bases, with 18 bases between them. This CDR3 region has 16 residues. The CDR3 DNA reads as TGTGCCAGCAGTGGGGAAGGGGGAAAACGCGATGAAAAACTGTTTTTT. Protein: CASSGEGGKRDEKLFF. Full variable domain (remainder filled in from reference TRBV2 and TRBJ1-4): EPEVTQTPSHQVTQMGQEVILRCVPISNHLYFYWYRQILGQKVEFLVSFYNNEISEKSEIFDDQFSVERPDGSNFTLKIRSTKLEDSAMYFCASSGEGGKRDEKLFFGSGTQLSVL.

The V gene is TRBV18, the J gene TRBJ1-1; D gene unclear. Germline loops: CDR1 KGHSH, CDR2 LQKENI. V lost 4 bases, J lost 2 bases, and 11 bases lay in between. This CDR3 is built from 14 residues. CDR3 in DNA: TGTGCCAGCTCACAACAGAACCCCAACACTGAAGCTTTCTTT. Translated: CASSQQNPNTEAFF.

This chain joins TRBV6-6 and TRBJ1-4; D is unresolved. Trimming took 3 bases from V and 0 from J, leaving 11 bases between them. This CDR3 comprises 16 residues. The germline CDR1 and CDR2 sequences are MNHNY and SVGAGI (reference sequence). CDR3 DNA: TGTGCCAGCAGTTATCCCGACGGAGCAACTAATGAAAAACTGTTTTTT. Amino acid sequence: CASSYPDGATNEKLFF.

The chain carries TRBV28 and TRBJ1-1; D is unclear. Trimming cost V 2 bases and J 7 bases, with 11 bases left between them. CDR3 length equals 13 residues. Germline CDR1 is MDHEN and CDR2 is SYDVKM. CDR3 amino acids: CASSLGPILEAFF. The DNA for the CDR3 is TGTGCCAGCAGTTTAGGTCCTATCCTTGAAGCTTTCTTT.

This chain links TRBV2 with TRBJ1-1; maybe TRBD1 (5 bases). The CDR3 has 15 residues. Germline V lookup: CDR1 SNHLY, CDR2 FYNNEI. V dropped 7 bases and J dropped 1 base, with 16 bases sitting between them. The CDR3 is CASKVTGRKNTEAFF. The CDR3, as DNA: TGTGCCAGCAAGGTTACAGGACGCAAGAACACTGAAGCTTTCTTT. Looking up the rest from reference TRBV2 and TRBJ1-1 gives the full variable domain: EPEVTQTPSHQVTQMGQEVILRCVPISNHLYFYWYRQILGQKVEFLVSFYNNEISEKSEIFDDQFSVERPDGSNFTLKIRSTKLEDSAMYFCASKVTGRKNTEAFFGQGTRLTVV.